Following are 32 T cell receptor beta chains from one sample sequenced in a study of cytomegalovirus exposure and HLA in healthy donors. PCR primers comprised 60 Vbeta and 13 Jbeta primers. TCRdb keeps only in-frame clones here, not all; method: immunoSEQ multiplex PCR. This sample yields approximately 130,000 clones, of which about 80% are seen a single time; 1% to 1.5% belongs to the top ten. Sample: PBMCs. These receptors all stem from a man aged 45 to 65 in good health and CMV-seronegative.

CDR3 protein: CASRTTGVSYYEQYF. In DNA form, the CDR3 reads TGTGCCAGCAGGACTACGGGTGTAAGCTACTACGAGCAGTACTTC. This chain links TRBV27 with TRBJ2-7; maybe TRBD2 (5 bases). The V and J ends lost 6 bases and 3 bases respectively, with 18 bases between them. This CDR3 region has 15 residues. Germline CDR1 MNHEY, CDR2 SMNVEV (reference sequence).

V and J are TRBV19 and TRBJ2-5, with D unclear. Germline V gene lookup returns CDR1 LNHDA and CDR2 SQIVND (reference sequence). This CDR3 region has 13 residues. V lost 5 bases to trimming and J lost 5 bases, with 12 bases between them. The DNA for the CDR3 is TGTGCCAGTAGTGCCCGGGTCGGGGAGACCCAGTACTTC. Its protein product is CASSARVGETQYF.

The CDR3 DNA reads as TGTGCCAGCAGTTTAGGAGGCGACTACGAGCAGTACTTC. Protein: CASSLGGDYEQYF. V usage is TRBV27 and J usage is TRBJ2-7, with D maybe TRBD2 (5 bases). CDR3 length equals 13 residues. Looked up from germline, CDR1 is MNHEY and CDR2 is SMNVEV (reference sequence). Trimming cost V 2 bases and J 3 bases, with 8 bases left between them.

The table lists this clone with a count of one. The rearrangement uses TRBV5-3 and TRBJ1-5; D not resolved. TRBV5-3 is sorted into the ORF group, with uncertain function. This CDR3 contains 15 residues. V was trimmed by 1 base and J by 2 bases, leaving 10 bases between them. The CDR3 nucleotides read TGTGCCAGAAGCTTGCGCCACCTAGGCAATCAGCCCCAGCATTTT. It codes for CARSLRHLGNQPQHF.

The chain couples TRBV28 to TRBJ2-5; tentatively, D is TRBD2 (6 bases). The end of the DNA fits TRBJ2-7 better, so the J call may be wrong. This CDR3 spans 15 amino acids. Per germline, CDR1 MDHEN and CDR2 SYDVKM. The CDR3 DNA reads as TGTGCCAGCAGTCCCCCTCGCGGGAACACCTACGAGCAGTACTTC. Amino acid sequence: CASSPPRGNTYEQYF.

The CDR3: CASSLGTGYGNQPQHF. The CDR3 nucleotides read TGTGCCAGCAGCTTAGGGACAGGGTACGGCAATCAGCCCCAGCATTTT. V and J are TRBV7-2 and TRBJ1-5, with 8 bases fitting TRBD1. This CDR3 is built from 16 residues. Trimming removed 1 base from V and 2 bases from J; junction bases left unmatched: 4. Per the germline V gene, CDR1 is SGHTA and CDR2 is FQGNSA.

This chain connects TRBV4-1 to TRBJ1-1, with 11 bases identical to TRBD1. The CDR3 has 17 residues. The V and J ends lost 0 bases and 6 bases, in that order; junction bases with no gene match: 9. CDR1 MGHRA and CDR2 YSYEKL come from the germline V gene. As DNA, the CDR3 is TGCGCCAGCAGCCAAGAAGGAGCAGGGACAGGGGGGTCTGAAGCTTTCTTT. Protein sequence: CASSQEGAGTGGSEAFF.

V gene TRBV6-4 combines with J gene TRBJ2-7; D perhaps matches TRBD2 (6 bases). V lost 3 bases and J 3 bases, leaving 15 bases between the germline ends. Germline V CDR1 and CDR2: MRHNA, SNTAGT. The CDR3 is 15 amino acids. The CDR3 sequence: CASSEWGTGVYEQYF. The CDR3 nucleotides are TGTGCCAGCAGTGAATGGGGGACTGGAGTCTACGAGCAGTACTTC.

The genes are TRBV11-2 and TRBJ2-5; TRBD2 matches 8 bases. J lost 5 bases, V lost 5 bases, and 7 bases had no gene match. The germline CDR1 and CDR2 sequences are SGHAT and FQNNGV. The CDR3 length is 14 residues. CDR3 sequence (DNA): TGTGCCAGCAGCACGGGACTAGTTGATGAGACCCAGTACTTC. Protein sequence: CASSTGLVDETQYF.

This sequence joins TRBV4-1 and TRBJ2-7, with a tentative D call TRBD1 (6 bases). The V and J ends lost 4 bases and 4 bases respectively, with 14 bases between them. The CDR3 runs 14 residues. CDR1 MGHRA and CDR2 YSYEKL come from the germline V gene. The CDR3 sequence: CASSPSGAQYEQYF. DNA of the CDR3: TGCGCCAGCAGCCCCTCAGGGGCCCAATACGAGCAGTACTTC.

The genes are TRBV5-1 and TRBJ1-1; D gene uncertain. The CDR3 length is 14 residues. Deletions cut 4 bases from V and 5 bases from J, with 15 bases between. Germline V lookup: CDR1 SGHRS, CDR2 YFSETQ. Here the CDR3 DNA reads TGCGCCAGCAGCGGGAAAGCAGGAGGGACTGAAGCTTTCTTT. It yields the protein CASSGKAGGTEAFF.

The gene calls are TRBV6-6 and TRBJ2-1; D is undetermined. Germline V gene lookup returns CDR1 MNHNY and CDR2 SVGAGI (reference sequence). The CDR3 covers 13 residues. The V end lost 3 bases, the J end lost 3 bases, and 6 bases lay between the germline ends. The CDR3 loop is CASSYTGYNEQFF. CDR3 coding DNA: TGTGCCAGCAGTTATACGGGCTACAATGAGCAGTTCTTC.

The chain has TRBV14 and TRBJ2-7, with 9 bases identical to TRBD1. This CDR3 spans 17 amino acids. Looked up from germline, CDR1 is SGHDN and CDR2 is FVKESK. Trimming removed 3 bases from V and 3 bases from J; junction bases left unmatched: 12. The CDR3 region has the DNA TGTGCCAGCAGCCAGCAACTTCCGGGACAGGGCGGCTACGAGCAGTACTTC. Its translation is CASSQQLPGQGGYEQYF.

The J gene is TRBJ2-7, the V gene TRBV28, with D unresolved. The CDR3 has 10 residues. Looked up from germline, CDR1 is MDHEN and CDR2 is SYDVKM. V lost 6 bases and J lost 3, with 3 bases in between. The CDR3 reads CASRHYEQYF. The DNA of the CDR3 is TGTGCCAGCAGACACTACGAGCAGTACTTC. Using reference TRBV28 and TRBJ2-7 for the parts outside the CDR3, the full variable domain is DVKVTQSSRYLVKRTGEKVFLECVQDMDHENMFWYRQDPGLGLRLIYFSYDVKMKEKGDIPEGYSVSREKKERFSLILESASTNQTSMYLCASRHYEQYFGPGTRLTVT.

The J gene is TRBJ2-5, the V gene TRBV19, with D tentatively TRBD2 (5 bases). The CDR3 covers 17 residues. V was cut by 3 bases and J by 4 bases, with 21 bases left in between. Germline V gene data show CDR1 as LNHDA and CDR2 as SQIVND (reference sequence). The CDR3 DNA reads TGTGCCAGTAGTATGAGAGATGGCCCCACGGGGTTAGAGACCCAGTACTTC. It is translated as CASSMRDGPTGLETQYF.

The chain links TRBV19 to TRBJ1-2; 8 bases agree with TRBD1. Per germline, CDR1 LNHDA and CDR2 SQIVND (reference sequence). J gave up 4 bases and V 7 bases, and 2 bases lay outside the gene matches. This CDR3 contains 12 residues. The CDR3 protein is CASTGGPYGYTF. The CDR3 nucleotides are TGTGCCAGTACAGGGGGCCCCTATGGCTACACCTTC.

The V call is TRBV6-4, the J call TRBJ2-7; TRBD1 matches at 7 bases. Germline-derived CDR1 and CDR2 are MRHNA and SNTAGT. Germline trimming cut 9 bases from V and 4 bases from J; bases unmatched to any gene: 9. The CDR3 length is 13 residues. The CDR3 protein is CARLGQQKYEQYF. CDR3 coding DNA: TGTGCCAGACTGGGACAGCAGAAGTACGAGCAGTACTTC.

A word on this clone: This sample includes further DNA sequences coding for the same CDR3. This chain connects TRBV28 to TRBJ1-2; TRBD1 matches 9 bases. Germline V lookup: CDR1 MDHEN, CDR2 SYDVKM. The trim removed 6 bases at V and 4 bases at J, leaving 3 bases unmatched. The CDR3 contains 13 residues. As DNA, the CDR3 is TGTGCCAGCAGCCTGGGACAGGGCTATGGCTACACCTTC. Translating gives CASSLGQGYGYTF.

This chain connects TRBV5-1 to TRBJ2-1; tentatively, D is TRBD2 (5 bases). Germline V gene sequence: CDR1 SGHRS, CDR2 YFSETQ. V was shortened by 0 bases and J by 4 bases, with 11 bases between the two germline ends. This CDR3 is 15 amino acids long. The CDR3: CASSLAVGVYNEQFF. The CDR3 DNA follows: TGCGCCAGCAGCTTGGCGGTGGGAGTTTACAATGAGCAGTTCTTC.

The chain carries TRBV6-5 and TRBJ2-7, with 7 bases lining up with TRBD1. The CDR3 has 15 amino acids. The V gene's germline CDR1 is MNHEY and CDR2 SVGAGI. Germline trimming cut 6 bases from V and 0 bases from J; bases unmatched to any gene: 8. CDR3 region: CASRRTGFSSYEQYF. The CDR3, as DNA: TGTGCCAGCAGGAGGACAGGTTTCAGCTCCTACGAGCAGTACTTC.

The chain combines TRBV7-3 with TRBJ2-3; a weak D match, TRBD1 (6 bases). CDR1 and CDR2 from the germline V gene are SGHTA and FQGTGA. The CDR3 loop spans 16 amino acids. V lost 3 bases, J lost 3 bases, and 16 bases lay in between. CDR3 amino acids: CASSFAPGHKTDTQYF. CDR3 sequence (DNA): TGTGCCAGCAGCTTTGCCCCGGGACACAAAACAGATACGCAGTATTTT.

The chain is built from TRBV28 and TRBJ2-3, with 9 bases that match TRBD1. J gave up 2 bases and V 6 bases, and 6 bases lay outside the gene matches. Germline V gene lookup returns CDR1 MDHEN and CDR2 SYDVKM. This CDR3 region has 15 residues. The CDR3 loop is CASSSGQGHTDTQYF. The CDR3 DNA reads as TGTGCCAGCAGCTCGGGACAGGGACACACAGATACGCAGTATTTT.

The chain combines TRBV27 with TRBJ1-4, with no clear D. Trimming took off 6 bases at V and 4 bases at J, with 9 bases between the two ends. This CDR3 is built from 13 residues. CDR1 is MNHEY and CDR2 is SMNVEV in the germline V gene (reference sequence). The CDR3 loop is CASSALNNEKLFF. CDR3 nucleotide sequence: TGTGCCAGCAGCGCCCTAAATAATGAAAAACTGTTTTTT.

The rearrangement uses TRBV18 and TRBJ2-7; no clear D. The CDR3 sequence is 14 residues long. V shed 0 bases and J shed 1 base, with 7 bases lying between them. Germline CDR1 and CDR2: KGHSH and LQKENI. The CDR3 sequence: CASSPPGLSYEQYF. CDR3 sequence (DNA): TGTGCCAGCTCACCACCCGGGTTGTCCTACGAGCAGTACTTC.

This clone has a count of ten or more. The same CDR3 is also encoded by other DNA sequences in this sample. CDR3 region: CASSLGGAAYEQYF. CDR3 in DNA: TGTGCCAGCAGTTTAGGGGGGGCAGCCTACGAGCAGTACTTC. The chain is built from TRBV28 and TRBJ2-7; D possibly corresponds to TRBD2 (7 bases). The germline V and J ends were trimmed by 2 bases and 2 bases, with 10 bases remaining between them. Germline CDR1 is MDHEN and CDR2 is SYDVKM. The CDR3 runs 14 residues.

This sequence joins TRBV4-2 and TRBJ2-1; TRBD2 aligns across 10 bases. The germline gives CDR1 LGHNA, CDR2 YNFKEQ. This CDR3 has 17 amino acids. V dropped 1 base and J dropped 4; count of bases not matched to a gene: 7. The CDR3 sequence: CASSQGLAGAQYNEQFF. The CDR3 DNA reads TGTGCCAGCAGCCAAGGGCTAGCGGGAGCGCAATACAATGAGCAGTTCTTC.

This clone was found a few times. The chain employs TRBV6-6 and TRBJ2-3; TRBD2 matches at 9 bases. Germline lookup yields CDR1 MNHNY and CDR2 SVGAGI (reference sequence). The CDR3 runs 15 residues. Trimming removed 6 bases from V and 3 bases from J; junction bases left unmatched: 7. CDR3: CASRVAGAGTDTQYF. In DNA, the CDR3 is TGTGCCAGCAGAGTAGCGGGAGCGGGGACAGATACGCAGTATTTT.

The CDR3 here is CASYSGSGTDTQYF. The CDR3 DNA follows: TGTGCCTCCTATAGCGGGAGTGGCACAGATACGCAGTATTTT. The chain uses TRBV10-3 and TRBJ2-3; 9 bases match TRBD2. Looked up from germline, CDR1 is ENHRY and CDR2 is SYGVKD. The CDR3 runs 14 residues. J lost 1 base, V lost 11 bases, and 7 bases had no gene match.

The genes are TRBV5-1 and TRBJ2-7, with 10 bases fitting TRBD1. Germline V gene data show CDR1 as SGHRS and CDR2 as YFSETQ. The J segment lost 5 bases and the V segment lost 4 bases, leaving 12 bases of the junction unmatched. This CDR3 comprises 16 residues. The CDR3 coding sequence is TGCGCCAGCAGCGTAAATGGCCGGGACAGGGGTGACGAGCAGTACTTC. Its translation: CASSVNGRDRGDEQYF.

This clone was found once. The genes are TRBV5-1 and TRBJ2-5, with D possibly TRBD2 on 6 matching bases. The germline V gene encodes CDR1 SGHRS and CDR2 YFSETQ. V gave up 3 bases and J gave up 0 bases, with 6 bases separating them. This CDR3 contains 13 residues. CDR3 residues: CASSWDYQETQYF. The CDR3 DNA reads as TGCGCCAGCAGCTGGGACTACCAAGAGACCCAGTACTTC.

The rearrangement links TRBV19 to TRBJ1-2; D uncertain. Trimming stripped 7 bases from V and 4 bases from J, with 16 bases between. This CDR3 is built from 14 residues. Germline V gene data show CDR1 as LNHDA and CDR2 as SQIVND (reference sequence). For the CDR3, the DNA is TGTGCCAGTAATTCGAGGGAGATAGGCTATGGCTACACCTTC. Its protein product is CASNSREIGYGYTF.

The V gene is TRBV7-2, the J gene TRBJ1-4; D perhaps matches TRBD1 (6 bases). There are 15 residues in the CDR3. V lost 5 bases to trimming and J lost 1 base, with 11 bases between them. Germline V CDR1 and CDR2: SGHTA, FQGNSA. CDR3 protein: CASSPRTVTNEKLFF. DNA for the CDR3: TGTGCCAGCAGCCCCCGGACAGTAACTAATGAAAAACTGTTTTTT. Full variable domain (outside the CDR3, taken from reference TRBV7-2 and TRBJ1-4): GAGVSQSPSNKVTEKGKDVELRCDPISGHTALYWYRQSLGQGLEFLIYFQGNSAPDKSGLPSDRFSAERTGGSVSTLTIQRTQQEDSAVYLCASSPRTVTNEKLFFGSGTQLSVL.